Listed here is a single TCR beta chain. What it binds is not known. This record belongs to a study of CD8+ T cells in alopecia areata. Study in general: Treated patients received oral tofacitinib, 5 to 10 mg twice daily.

The germline gives CDR1 SGHNT, CDR2 YYREEE (reference sequence). Trimming at V came to 1 base and at J to 4 bases, leaving 5 bases not matched to a gene. This CDR3 is 15 amino acids long. RNA extraction was followed by reverse transcription into cDNA, which acted as the sequencing template. TCRdb keeps only in-frame clones here, not all; method: immunoSEQ multiplex PCR. The table has around 130,000 clones, around 60% seen once. It was from alopecia areata patients that lesional scalp punch biopsies and peripheral blood were collected. The sorting of PBMCs gave CD4+ and CD8+ T cells. Study-level findings and limits: Resident alphabeta T cells of normal skin are also sequenced in scalp samples.

This clonotype originated in a human donor with alopecia areata. Here the sequenced sample was CD4+ T cells sorted from blood, taken at week 0. The chain recombines TRBV5-4 with TRBJ2-5; TRBD1 matches at 9 bases. The CDR3 protein is CASSLSQGASETQYF. The DNA for the CDR3 is TGTGCCAGCAGCTTGTCACAGGGGGCGTCAGAGACCCAGTACTTC.